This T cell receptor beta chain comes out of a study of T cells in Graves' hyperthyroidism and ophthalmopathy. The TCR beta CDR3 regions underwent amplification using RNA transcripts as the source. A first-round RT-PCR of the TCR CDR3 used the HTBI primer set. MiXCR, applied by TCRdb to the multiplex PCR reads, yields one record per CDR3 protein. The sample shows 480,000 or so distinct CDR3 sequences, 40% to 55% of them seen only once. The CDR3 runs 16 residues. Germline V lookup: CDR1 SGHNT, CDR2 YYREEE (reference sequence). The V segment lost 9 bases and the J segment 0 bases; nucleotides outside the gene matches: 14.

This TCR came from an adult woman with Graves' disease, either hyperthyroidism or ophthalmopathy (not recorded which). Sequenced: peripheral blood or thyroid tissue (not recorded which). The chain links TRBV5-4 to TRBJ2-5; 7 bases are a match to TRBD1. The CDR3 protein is CAICSPRQGDQETQYF. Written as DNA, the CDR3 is TGTGCCATCTGCAGTCCTAGACAGGGCGACCAAGAGACCCAGTACTTC.